The 12 T cell receptor beta chains reported below all come from one sample, sequenced in a study of blood T cell repertoires in COVID-19. Sequencing was performed with immunoSEQ multiplex PCR; in TCRdb, only in-frame clones are kept and a portion is missing. In the table there are roughly 150,000 clones, around 90% of which are singletons. Sequencing input: peripheral blood. These receptors were taken from a man aged 55 to 70 with acute or convalescent COVID-19.

The chain employs TRBV2 and TRBJ1-5, with D maybe TRBD1 (6 bases). This CDR3 is built from 17 residues. The ends were cut back, 5 bases at V and 11 bases at J, with 28 bases in the middle. Germline V CDR1 and CDR2: SNHLY, FYNNEI. The CDR3 DNA sequence: TGTGCCAGCAGTATAAGAACCGGGACATCGCAAAGTTGGGCCCAGCATTTT. Amino acids: CASSIRTGTSQSWAQHF.

This CDR3 is CASSIAPRRGEQFF. The CDR3 nucleotides read TGTGCCAGTAGTATAGCGCCCCGGCGCGGTGAGCAGTTCTTC. The chain combines TRBV19 with TRBJ2-1, with D unclear. The V gene's germline CDR1 is LNHDA and CDR2 SQIVND (reference sequence). This CDR3 is built from 14 residues. V was shortened by 1 base and J by 9 bases, with 13 bases between the two germline ends.

The chain couples TRBV6-2 or TRBV6-3 to TRBJ1-1; TRBD1 is a possible D gene (5 bases). V was clipped by 5 bases and J by 1 base, with 14 bases between them. The CDR3 has 15 residues. Germline CDR1 MNHEY, CDR2 SVGEGT. The CDR3 sequence: CASSRIDTGNTEAFF. The CDR3 nucleotides are TGTGCCAGCAGTCGAATCGACACAGGGAACACTGAAGCTTTCTTT.

This clone was seen only once. V and J are TRBV5-1 and TRBJ2-7; 10 nucleotides match TRBD1. The CDR3 runs to 12 residues. Germline values: CDR1 SGHRS, CDR2 YFSETQ. The V gene end was trimmed by 6 bases and the J gene end by 7 bases; junction bases not matched to a gene: 4. CDR3 residues: CASTQDRGEQYF. The CDR3 DNA reads TGCGCCAGCACCCAGGACAGGGGGGAGCAGTACTTC.

The rearrangement joins TRBV27 to TRBJ1-5, with D perhaps matching TRBD1 (6 bases). Germline values: CDR1 MNHEY, CDR2 SMNVEV (reference sequence). This CDR3 is 18 amino acids long. Trimming removed 6 bases at V and 3 bases at J, with 24 bases between. This CDR3 reads CASSPYAGAIRNNQPQHF. The DNA for the CDR3 is TGTGCCAGCAGCCCTTATGCGGGGGCGATCCGGAACAATCAGCCCCAGCATTTT.

This clone has only one observation. The chain uses TRBV5-6 and TRBJ1-5, with 7 nucleotides matching TRBD1. Germline V gene lookup returns CDR1 SGHDT and CDR2 YYEEEE. This CDR3 has 14 residues. Trimming at V came to 4 bases and at J to 3 bases, leaving 4 bases not matched to a gene. The CDR3 nucleotides are TGTGCCAGCAGCGTGGGACAGACCAATCAGCCCCAGCATTTT. As protein: CASSVGQTNQPQHF.

The J gene is TRBJ1-5, the V gene TRBV7-8; no clear D gene. The CDR3 has 16 amino acids. Germline CDR1 is SGHVS and CDR2 is FQNEAQ. V shed 1 base and J shed 6 bases, with 16 bases lying between them. CDR3 protein: CASSLEVGRNSQPQHF. The CDR3 nucleotides are TGTGCCAGCAGCTTAGAGGTGGGGAGGAATAGTCAGCCCCAGCATTTT.

J is TRBJ2-5 and V is TRBV4-1; 8 positions match TRBD2. J gave up 2 bases and V 0 bases, and 8 bases lay outside the gene matches. The germline V gene has CDR1 MGHRA and CDR2 YSYEKL. The CDR3 is 17 residues long. The CDR3 here is CASSQDPGGDDQETQYF. DNA for the CDR3: TGCGCCAGCAGCCAAGATCCGGGGGGGGATGATCAAGAGACCCAGTACTTC.

J is TRBJ2-3 and V is TRBV5-8; D remains ambiguous. V lost 0 bases, J lost 0 bases, and 14 bases lay in between. This CDR3 spans 17 amino acids. Germline lookup yields CDR1 SGHTS and CDR2 YDEGEE. CDR3 bases: TGTGCCAGCAGCTTGGCGAGGTCTGTTGACAGCACAGATACGCAGTATTTT. Translated: CASSLARSVDSTDTQYF. Drawing the rest from reference TRBV5-8 and TRBJ2-3, the complete variable domain is EAGVTQSPTHLIKTRGQQATLRCSPISGHTSVYWYQQALGLGLQFLLWYDEGEERNRGNFPPRFSGRQFPNYSSELNVNALELEDSALYLCASSLARSVDSTDTQYFGPGTRLTVL.

The chain recombines TRBV6-5 with TRBJ1-5, with D tentatively TRBD1 (6 bases). The CDR3 is 14 amino acids. V was trimmed by 4 bases and J by 7 bases, leaving 14 bases between them. The germline CDR1 and CDR2 sequences are MNHEY and SVGAGI. The CDR3 DNA reads TGTGCCAGCAGTTCAATGGACAGATTGCAGCCCCAGCATTTT. Encoded protein: CASSSMDRLQPQHF.

This clone appeared a few times. The CDR3 DNA is TGCGCCAGCAGCTTGAGCGGGGGCTTTGATGGCTACACCTTC. Residues: CASSLSGGFDGYTF. The rearrangement links TRBV5-1 to TRBJ1-2; maybe TRBD1 (6 bases). V lost 1 base, J lost 6 bases, and 13 bases lay in between. CDR1 is SGHRS and CDR2 is YFSETQ in the germline V gene. The CDR3 length is 14 residues.

This chain uses TRBV2 with TRBJ2-7; D unclear. The CDR3 has 11 amino acids. Trimming took off 7 bases at V and 3 bases at J, with 7 bases between the two ends. Germline CDR1 is SNHLY and CDR2 is FYNNEI. CDR3 sequence: CASMRHYEQYF. The DNA of the CDR3 is TGTGCCAGCATGAGGCACTACGAGCAGTACTTC.